In this sample, the clone carrying this T cell receptor (beta chain) turned up a few times. Unique molecular identifiers were used to barcode this TCRbeta library. Each CDR3 protein gets one entry after TCRdb re-called the PCR reads with MiXCR. The sample holds approximately 510,000 distinct CDR3 sequences; around 16% are singletons and the top ten take 3.3%. The source of the sample is a study of T-cell reconstitution after alpha-beta-depleted transplantation in children. In germline, CDR1 is SGHRS, CDR2 YFSETQ. Deletions cut 2 bases from V and 0 bases from J, with 8 bases between. This CDR3 region has 15 residues.

The source is a human donor who donated a stem cell graft to a child with acute lymphoblastic leukemia. The sample was PBMCs from the stem cell graft donor, taken from the stem cell graft. The gene calls are TRBV5-1 and TRBJ1-4, with D maybe TRBD1 (5 bases). The CDR3 loop reads CASSFAGPTNEKLFF. CDR3 nucleotides: TGCGCCAGCAGCTTTGCGGGACCAACTAATGAAAAACTGTTTTTT.